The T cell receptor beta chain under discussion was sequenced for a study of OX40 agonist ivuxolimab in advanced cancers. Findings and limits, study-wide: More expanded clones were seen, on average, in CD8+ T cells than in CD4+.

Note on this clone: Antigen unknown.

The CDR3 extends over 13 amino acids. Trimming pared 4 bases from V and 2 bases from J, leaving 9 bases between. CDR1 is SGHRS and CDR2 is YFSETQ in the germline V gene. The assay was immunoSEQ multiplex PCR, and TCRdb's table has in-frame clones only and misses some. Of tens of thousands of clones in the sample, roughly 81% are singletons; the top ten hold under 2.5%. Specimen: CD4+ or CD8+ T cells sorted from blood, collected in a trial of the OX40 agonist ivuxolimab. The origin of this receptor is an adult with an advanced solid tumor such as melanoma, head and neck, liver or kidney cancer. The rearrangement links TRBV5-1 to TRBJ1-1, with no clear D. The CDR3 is CASSPLVNTEAFF. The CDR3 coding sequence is TGCGCCAGCAGCCCTCTTGTTAACACTGAAGCTTTCTTT. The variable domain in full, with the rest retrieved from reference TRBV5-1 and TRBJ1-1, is KAGVTQTPRYLIKTRGQQVTLSCSPISGHRSVSWYQQTPGQGLQFLFEYFSETQRNKGNFPGRFSGRQFSNSRSEMNVSTLELGDSALYLCASSPLVNTEAFFGQGTRLTVV.